This T cell receptor (beta chain) was retrieved from a study of neurological immune-mediated disorders (dated by TCRdb to about 2019). At the level of the whole study: Among the approximately 34 multiple sclerosis patients, relapsing-remitting MS accounted for about 31 and secondary progressive MS accounted for 3. The roughly 100 TCR-beta libraries covered PBMC samples along with longitudinal samples, technical triplicates, and paired sorted CD4+ and CD8+ T-cell subsets. The study compared peripheral blood TCR-beta repertoires of HTLV-I-associated myelopathy (HAM/TSP) patients, multiple sclerosis patients and healthy controls using UMI-based sequencing. The cohort included some 68 subjects: approximately 14 with HAM/TSP, about 34 with multiple sclerosis, and approximately 20 healthy controls. General findings and caveats noted by the study authors: Expanded clones from different subjects shared no identical CDR3 amino acid sequences, which suggests that TCR-beta repertoires were private in all groups. In a phylogenetic analysis, the repertoires of 18 out of 34 MS patients fell into a single cluster of related CDR3 sequences, pointing to a possible signature at the repertoire level. TCR clonal expansion was greatest in HAM/TSP patients and smallest in MS patients, who ranked below even healthy controls. No clinical or MRI features were associated with the MS cluster, and the authors said that larger cohorts are needed.

For the unsorted PBMC libraries, 2 million PBMCs were stored in RNAlater at -80 degrees C until RNA extraction and were used to generate the libraries. Multiple sclerosis patients were enrolled in a US clinical protocol evaluating disease progression by magnetic resonance imaging. Peripheral blood was subjected to Ficoll-Hypaque density gradient centrifugation to isolate PBMCs, which were then cryopreserved in liquid nitrogen. cDNA was synthesized by template-switch 5'RACE using a primer carrying a 10-nucleotide random unique molecular identifier by which each TCR transcript was tagged. Every sequencing run yielded over 170 million TCR-beta sequences covering 15-18 subjects. The RNeasy kit was used for extraction of total RNA. Using the KAPA Real-time Library Amplification kit, TCR-beta VDJ regions were amplified with primers for the TCR constant region and the 5'RACE anchor. Sample indexes and Illumina adaptors were added in a first PCR, after which library yield was increased in a second PCR. The roughly 650 bp TCR product was size-selected on a 2% E-gel SizeSelection system after Ampure bead purification. Before pooling, library quality was checked on a Bioanalyzer, concentration was measured with Qubit, and libraries were quantified with the Kapa Library Quantification kit. Paired-end 2 x 150 bp sequencing of the libraries was performed on an Illumina HiSeq 2500. To increase sequence diversity, about 25-31% phiX was spiked into each library pool. In the authors' own workflow: Quality-filtered reads were processed with the UMI-based MiGEC pipeline, which removed over 80% of raw TCR sequences during error correction. VDJ genes were aligned to IMGT germline references, and clonotypes were defined by unique CDR3 amino acid sequence plus V-J genes. Clonal expansion, Shannon diversity, and CDR3 relatedness (CalcPairwiseDistances, ClusterSamples) were evaluated with VDJtools, and phylogenetic trees were built with CLCbio workbench. A clone was classed as expanded if it had 8 or more unique UMIs, a cutoff based on coefficient-of-variation modelling across technical triplicates. TCRdb ran its own pipeline on the public reads, namely fastp trimming at Q25 and MiXCR clone calling, and kept in-frame beta chains. When rows share a CDR3 protein, they turn into one entry using the most common DNA and genes. The authors' filters were not applied to this entry. This sample comprises 50,000 or so distinct CDR3 sequences, more than 3% of them detected only once. 6% to 9% of the sample comes from the top ten.

In regard to this clonotype: Its antigen is currently not known. A read error may explain this, as a much larger clone is one base away.

Looking up the germline V gene yields CDR1 MDHEN and CDR2 SYDVKM. The CDR3 runs 12 residues from the cysteine to the phenylalanine. Only the CDR3 DNA is retained, 36 bases long and in frame from the first base. Sequenced sample: PBMCs. The chain couples TRBV28 to TRBJ2-7, with 8 middle bases fitting TRBD1. The source is a woman aged 60-75 years with multiple sclerosis. The CDR3 region: CDSSLWGQEGYF. The nucleotide sequence is TGTGACAGCAGTTTATGGGGACAGGAAGGGTACTTC.